Listed here are 19 T cell receptor beta chains from one sample, sequenced in a study of beta chain features in type 1 diabetes. Study-wide findings and caveats: In every one of the four CD4+ subsets, TCRB CDR3s were moderately but significantly shorter in Type 1 diabetes patients.

The entirety of the isolated RNA underwent reverse transcription, so expressed TCRB transcripts were sequenced. Some clones are missing from TCRdb's copy, which holds only in-frame ones; the method was immunoSEQ multiplex PCR. This sample has 250,000 to 300,000 clones; approximately 25% occur once, and the top ten carry around 0.013%. The antigens these receptors bind are not known. What was sequenced was naive CD4+ T cells from blood. The source is a woman aged 25 to 39 with type 1 diabetes.

This clone has only a few counts. Here the CDR3 reads CAWSVQTFSGANVLTF. For the CDR3, the DNA is TGTGCCTGGAGTGTACAAACCTTCTCTGGGGCCAACGTCCTGACTTTC. The gene calls are TRBV30 and TRBJ2-6; no clear D gene. The CDR3 spans 16 residues. The V end was cut by 0 bases, the J end by 0 bases, with 9 bases between. Germline values: CDR1 GTSNPN, CDR2 SVGIG (reference sequence).

The CDR3 nucleotides are TGTGCCAGCAGTTTCGGACAGGGGGCTACCCAAGAGACCCAGTACTTC. Its protein is CASSFGQGATQETQYF. This chain uses TRBV28 with TRBJ2-5; 11 nucleotides line up with TRBD1. J was trimmed by 1 base and V by 3 bases; bases with no gene match: 4. Germline CDR1 is MDHEN and CDR2 is SYDVKM. The CDR3 has 16 residues.

The rearrangement joins TRBV9 to TRBJ2-1; 7 bases agree with TRBD2. The germline V gene has CDR1 SGDLS and CDR2 YYNGEE. CDR3 length: 16 residues. V shed 0 bases, J shed 6 bases, and the junction held 9 bases outside the gene matches. The CDR3 DNA is TGTGCCAGCAGCGTAGGAGGGAGGGCCTCAGGCAATGAGCAGTTCTTC. Its protein is CASSVGGRASGNEQFF.

The chain carries TRBV7-3 and TRBJ1-4; 7 nucleotides match TRBD1. This CDR3 contains 18 residues. The junction had 16 bases not matched to a gene; V was cut back by 6 bases and J by 3 bases. Germline lookup yields CDR1 SGHTA and CDR2 FQGTGA. The CDR3 loop reads CASRSYPLKGAANEKLFF. In DNA, the CDR3 is TGTGCCAGCAGATCCTACCCGTTGAAGGGGGCTGCTAATGAAAAACTGTTTTTT.

This clone was picked up a small number of times. The rearrangement joins TRBV18 to TRBJ2-2; no firm D call. The ends were cut back, 2 bases at V and 3 bases at J, with 10 bases in the middle. CDR1 KGHSH and CDR2 LQKENI come from the germline V gene. The length of the CDR3 is 15 residues. CDR3 sequence (DNA): TGTGCCAGCTCACCAATCGAGCCCGACACCGGGGAGCTGTTTTTT. Amino acids: CASSPIEPDTGELFF.

The chain uses TRBV5-1 and TRBJ2-7, with 13 bases lining up with TRBD2. Germline V gene data show CDR1 as SGHRS and CDR2 as YFSETQ. With 0 bases clipped from V and 3 bases from J, the junction kept 3 bases outside the gene matches. CDR3 length equals 16 residues. The CDR3 coding sequence is TGCGCCAGCAGCTTGGGGGGACTAGCGGGATTCTACGAGCAGTACTTC. Protein product: CASSLGGLAGFYEQYF.

The CDR3: CASSETEIYEQYF. Here the CDR3 DNA reads TGTGCCAGCAGTGAGACAGAGATCTACGAGCAGTACTTC. The chain links TRBV28 to TRBJ2-7; D may be TRBD1 (5 bases). Trimming removed 5 bases from V and 3 bases from J, with 11 bases in between. The CDR3 totals 13 residues. The germline V gene encodes CDR1 MDHEN and CDR2 SYDVKM.

In its sample, this clone was seen a few times. This sequence joins TRBV19 and TRBJ1-2; no firm D call. The V gene's germline CDR1 is LNHDA and CDR2 SQIVND (reference sequence). CDR3 length: 13 residues. Trimming shortened V by 3 bases and J by 8 bases, and 13 bases separated the two germline ends. CDR3 sequence: CASSMGRYGGYTF. CDR3 coding DNA: TGTGCCAGTAGTATGGGGAGGTACGGAGGCTACACCTTC.

Only a few counts were recorded for this clone. The V call is TRBV11-2, the J call TRBJ2-3; D is possibly TRBD1 (5 bases). CDR1 is SGHAT, CDR2 FQNNGV, per germline. This CDR3 spans 14 amino acids. V dropped 3 bases and J dropped 5 bases, with 12 bases sitting between them. CDR3 in DNA: TGTGCCAGCAGCTTGAAGGGGCTGCAAGATACGCAGTATTTT. Protein sequence: CASSLKGLQDTQYF.

The table lists this clone with a few counts. The chain couples TRBV4-1 to TRBJ1-1, with 7 bases aligning to TRBD1. The CDR3 has 16 amino acids. V was clipped by 6 bases and J by 0 bases; unmatched bases: 10. Germline V lookup: CDR1 MGHRA, CDR2 YSYEKL. The CDR3 sequence: CASSLKRDSLNTEAFF. The DNA for the CDR3 is TGCGCCAGCAGTCTCAAAAGGGACAGCCTGAACACTGAAGCTTTCTTT.

The J gene is TRBJ1-5, the V gene TRBV7-9; D not resolved. The CDR3 length is 15 residues. The V end lost 2 bases, the J end lost 0 bases, and 8 bases lay between the germline ends. Germline V gene data show CDR1 as SEHNR and CDR2 as FQNEAQ (reference sequence). The CDR3 here is CASSLSGNSNQPQHF. The CDR3 DNA is TGTGCCAGCAGCTTATCGGGAAATAGCAATCAGCCCCAGCATTTT.

The V gene is TRBV27, the J gene TRBJ2-7; the D gene is possibly TRBD2 (6 bases). V lost 1 base, J lost 0 bases, and 7 bases lay in between. This CDR3 is built from 14 residues. Germline CDR1 reads MNHEY; CDR2 reads SMNVEV (reference sequence). The DNA of the CDR3 is TGTGCCAGCAGTTTATTCGGGAGCTCCTACGAGCAGTACTTC. Protein product: CASSLFGSSYEQYF.

The table lists this clone with a few counts. The J gene is TRBJ2-1, the V gene TRBV29-1; 8 nucleotides agree with TRBD2. The CDR3 consists of 13 residues. The ends lost 5 bases at V and 5 bases at J; junction bases unmatched: 5. In germline, CDR1 is SQVTM, CDR2 ANQGSEA. The CDR3 here is CSVPSGSHNEQFF. The DNA of the CDR3 is TGCAGCGTTCCAAGCGGGAGCCACAATGAGCAGTTCTTC.

V and J are TRBV4-1 and TRBJ2-7; D is possibly TRBD1 (6 bases). The CDR3 is made up of 15 amino acids. CDR1 and CDR2 from the germline V gene are MGHRA and YSYEKL. V shed 0 bases and J shed 2 bases, with 11 bases lying between them. CDR3 sequence (DNA): TGCGCCAGCAGCCAAGATGGGGGCGGTACCTACGAGCAGTACTTC. Protein sequence: CASSQDGGGTYEQYF.

The rearrangement uses TRBV15 and TRBJ2-6; the D gene is possibly TRBD1 (6 bases). The CDR3 loop spans 16 amino acids. CDR1 LNHNV and CDR2 YYDKDF come from the germline V gene (reference sequence). Trimming took off 5 bases at V and 2 bases at J, with 13 bases between the two ends. The CDR3 region is CATSGTYRAGANVLTF. In DNA, the CDR3 is TGTGCCACCAGCGGGACGTACAGGGCTGGGGCCAACGTCCTGACTTTC. Together with reference TRBV15 and TRBJ2-6, the CDR3 gives the full variable domain: DAMVIQNPRYQVTQFGKPVTLSCSQTLNHNVMYWYQQKSSQAPKLLFHYYDKDFNNEADTPDNFQSRRPNTSFCFLDIRSPGLGDTAMYLCATSGTYRAGANVLTFGAGSRLTVL.

V gene TRBV9 combines with J gene TRBJ2-7; no definite D call. The germline V gene encodes CDR1 SGDLS and CDR2 YYNGEE. The CDR3 consists of 16 residues. V lost 0 bases and J 2 bases, leaving 15 bases between the germline ends. Written as DNA, the CDR3 is TGTGCCAGCAGCGTAGCTCCCCAGTCCGGAGCCTACGAGCAGTACTTC. Translated, it gives CASSVAPQSGAYEQYF.

This clone was recorded a few times. The J gene is TRBJ2-7, the V gene TRBV6-5; TRBD2 agrees at 7 bases. Trimming cost V 5 bases and J 0 bases; bases outside gene matches: 4. The CDR3 totals 14 residues. The V gene's germline CDR1 is MNHEY and CDR2 SVGAGI. DNA of the CDR3: TGTGCCAGCAGTCTAGCGGCACGCTCCTACGAGCAGTACTTC. Amino acid sequence: CASSLAARSYEQYF.

The gene calls are TRBV30 and TRBJ2-7; D unresolved. Trimming took 3 bases from V and 3 from J, leaving 6 bases between them. This CDR3 spans 11 amino acids. Germline-derived CDR1 and CDR2 are GTSNPN and SVGIG (reference sequence). For the CDR3, the DNA is TGTGCCTGGAGCCAGGTCTACGAGCAGTACTTC. This gives the protein CAWSQVYEQYF.

The chain has TRBV28 and TRBJ1-2, with D unclear. The V end was cut by 5 bases, the J end by 0 bases, with 10 bases between. The germline V gene has CDR1 MDHEN and CDR2 SYDVKM. This CDR3 contains 14 residues. The CDR3 loop reads CASSRGVANYGYTF. The CDR3 DNA is TGTGCCAGCAGTAGAGGTGTAGCTAACTATGGCTACACCTTC.